What follows is one T cell receptor beta chain and its context. Which antigen it targets is not known. The sample holds no much larger clone one base away, and base qualities are not on file. Preparation of the library involved the immunoSEQ multiplex PCR assay. As for how the authors treated the data: To diagnose cytomegalovirus status from the catalog of TCR beta chain sequences, a statistical classification framework was built. Sourced from immuneACCESS, this table was stored by TCRdb with only in-frame sequences that have V and J called. A share of the clones is absent; for the studies checked, an unresolved V gene accounts for under half, and the remainder has no known explanation. That table is the source of V, J and clone size, and D and trimming were worked out from the DNA. This sample comprises some 110,000 clones, less than 90% of them detected only once. More than 1.5% of the sample is taken by the ten largest.

The germline V gene (reference sequence) provides CDR1 MNHEY and CDR2 SMNVEV. Trimmed from V: 5 bases; trimmed from J: 3 bases; junction bases lacking a gene match: 5. The CDR3 sequence holds 15 residues, the cysteine and phenylalanine included. CDR3 DNA only is kept here, 45 bases in frame from base 1. The data stem from a study of cytomegalovirus exposure and HLA in healthy donors (TCRdb year 2017). Looking at the study overall: The roughly 700 repertoires of the first cohort and the roughly 120 validation repertoires were produced on the same platform, according to a later analysis. To predict cytomegalovirus infection status, the study brought together high-throughput TCR immunosequencing, statistical association of individual TCRs with disease status, and machine learning. Besides the first cohort of about 730 subjects, a separate validation cohort made up of over a hundred different subjects was used. The study aimed to test whether signatures of past pathogen exposure could be identified by cataloging public T cell receptors. Study-level results and caveats: The authors suggested that the approach could potentially be generalized to other disease states and immunological phenotypes. A later analysis lacked HLA typing for the validation cohort, so it scored co-occurrence in that cohort across all 120 or so repertoires. Most TCR sequences were observed very rarely across donors, whereas some public TCRs were present in many individuals. The classifier was reported to diagnose cytomegalovirus status with high specificity and sensitivity in both the original and validation cohorts. In the study, approximately 150 TCR beta chains were listed as associated with cytomegalovirus. A few of the identified cytomegalovirus-associated TCR beta chains were confirmed in vitro to be specific for cytomegalovirus antigens. In a later analysis, TCRs clustered in the first cohort were found to also tend to co-occur in the 120 or so validation repertoires, with 90% to 95% of cluster scores above 0.

Donors formed part of the validation cohort, which comprised fewer than 150 subjects and was distinct from the first cohort of roughly 600 subjects. This clonotype originated in a woman between 18 and 29 years old in good health and CMV-seropositive. Material for sequencing was PBMCs. The V and J segments used are TRBV27 and TRBJ2-3; TRBD2 fits 10 bases in the junction. This receptor carries the CDR3 CASSVAGGPTDTQYF. The DNA sequence is given as TGTGCCAGCAGTGTAGCGGGGGGCCCGACAGATACGCAGTATTTT.